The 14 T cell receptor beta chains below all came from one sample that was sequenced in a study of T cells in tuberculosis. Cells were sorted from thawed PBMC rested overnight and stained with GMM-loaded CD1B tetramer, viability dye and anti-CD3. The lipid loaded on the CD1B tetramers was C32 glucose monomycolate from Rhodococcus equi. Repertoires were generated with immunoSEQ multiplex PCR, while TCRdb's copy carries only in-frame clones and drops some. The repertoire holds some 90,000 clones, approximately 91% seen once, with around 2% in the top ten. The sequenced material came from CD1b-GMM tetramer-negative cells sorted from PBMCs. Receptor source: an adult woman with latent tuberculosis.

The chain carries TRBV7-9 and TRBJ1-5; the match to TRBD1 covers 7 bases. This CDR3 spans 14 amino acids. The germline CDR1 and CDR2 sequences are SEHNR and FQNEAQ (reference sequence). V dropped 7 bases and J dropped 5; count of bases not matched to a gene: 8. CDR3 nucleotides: TGTGCCAGCAACCAGGGGGGCTCCGATCAGCCCCAGCATTTT. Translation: CASNQGGSDQPQHF.

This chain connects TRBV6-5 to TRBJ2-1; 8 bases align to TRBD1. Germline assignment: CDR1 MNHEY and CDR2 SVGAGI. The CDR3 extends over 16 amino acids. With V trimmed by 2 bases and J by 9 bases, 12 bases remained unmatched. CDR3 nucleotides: TGTGCCAGCAGTTACCGGACAGGGTCTTCTTCGGGTGAGCAGTTCTTC. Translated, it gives CASSYRTGSSSGEQFF.

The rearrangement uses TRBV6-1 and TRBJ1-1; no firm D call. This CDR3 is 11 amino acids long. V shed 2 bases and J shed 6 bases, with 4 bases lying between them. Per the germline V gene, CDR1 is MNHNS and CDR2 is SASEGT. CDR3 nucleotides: TGTGCCAGCAGTGAATTAGCTGAAGCTTTCTTT. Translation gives CASSELAEAFF.

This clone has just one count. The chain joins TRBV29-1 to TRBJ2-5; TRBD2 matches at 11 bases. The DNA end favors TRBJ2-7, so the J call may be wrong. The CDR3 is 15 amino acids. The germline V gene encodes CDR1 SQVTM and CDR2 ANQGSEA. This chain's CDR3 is CSASGTSGTYYEQYF. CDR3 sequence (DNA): TGCAGCGCTTCCGGGACTAGCGGAACTTACTACGAGCAGTACTTC.

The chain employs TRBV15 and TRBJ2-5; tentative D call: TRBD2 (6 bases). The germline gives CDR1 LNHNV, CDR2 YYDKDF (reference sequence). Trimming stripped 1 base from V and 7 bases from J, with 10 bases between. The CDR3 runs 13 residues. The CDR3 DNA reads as TGTGCCACCAGCAGAGGGGTGGAGGGGACCCAGTACTTC. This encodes CATSRGVEGTQYF.

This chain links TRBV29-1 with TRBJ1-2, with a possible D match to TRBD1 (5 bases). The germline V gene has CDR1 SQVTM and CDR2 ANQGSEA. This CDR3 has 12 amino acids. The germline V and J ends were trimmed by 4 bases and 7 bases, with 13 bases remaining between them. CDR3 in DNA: TGCAGCGTTGGGGTCAGGGAAGGTGGCTACACCTTC. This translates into CSVGVREGGYTF. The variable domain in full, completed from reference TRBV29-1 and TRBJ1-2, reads SAVISQKPSRDICQRGTSLTIQCQVDSQVTMMFWYRQQPGQSLTLIATANQGSEATYESGFVIDKFPISRPNLTFSTLTVSNMSPEDSSIYLCSVGVREGGYTFGSGTRLTVV.

The DNA of the CDR3 is TGTGCCAGCAGCTCGATACCTGACAGTGTGGCAGATACGCAGTATTTT. This sequence encodes CASSSIPDSVADTQYF. The V call is TRBV7-9, the J call TRBJ2-3; tentative D call: TRBD1 (5 bases). Germline CDR1 SEHNR, CDR2 FQNEAQ (reference sequence). The V and J ends lost 4 bases and 4 bases respectively, with 18 bases between them. The CDR3 extends over 16 amino acids.

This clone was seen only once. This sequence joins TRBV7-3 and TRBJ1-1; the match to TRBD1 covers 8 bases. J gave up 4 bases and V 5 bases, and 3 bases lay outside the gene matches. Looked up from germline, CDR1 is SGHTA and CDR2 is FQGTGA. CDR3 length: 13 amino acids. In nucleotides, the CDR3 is TGTGCCAGCAGCCCTCAGGGGGCCACTGAAGCTTTCTTT. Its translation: CASSPQGATEAFF.

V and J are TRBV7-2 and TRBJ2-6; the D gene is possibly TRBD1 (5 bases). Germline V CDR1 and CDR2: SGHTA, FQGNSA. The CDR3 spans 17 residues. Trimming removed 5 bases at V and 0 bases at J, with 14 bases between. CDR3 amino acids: CASSLTDKTSGANVLTF. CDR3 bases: TGTGCCAGCAGCCTCACGGACAAAACCTCTGGGGCCAACGTCCTGACTTTC.

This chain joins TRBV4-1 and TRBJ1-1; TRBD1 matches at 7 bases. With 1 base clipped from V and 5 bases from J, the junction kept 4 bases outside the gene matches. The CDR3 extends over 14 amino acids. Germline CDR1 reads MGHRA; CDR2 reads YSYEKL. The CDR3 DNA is TGCGCCAGCAGCCAAGGACAGGGTGGTACTGAAGCTTTCTTT. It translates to CASSQGQGGTEAFF.

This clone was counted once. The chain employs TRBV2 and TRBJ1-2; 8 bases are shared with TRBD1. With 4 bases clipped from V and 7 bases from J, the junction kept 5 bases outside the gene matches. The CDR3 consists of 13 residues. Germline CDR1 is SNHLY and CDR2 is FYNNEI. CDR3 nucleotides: TGTGCCAGCAGTGGGCGTGGACAGGGTGGCTACACCTTC. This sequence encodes CASSGRGQGGYTF.

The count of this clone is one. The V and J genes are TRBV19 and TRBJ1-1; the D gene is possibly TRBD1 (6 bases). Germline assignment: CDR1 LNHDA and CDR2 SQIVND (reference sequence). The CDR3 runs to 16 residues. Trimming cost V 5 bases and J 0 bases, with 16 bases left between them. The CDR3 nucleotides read TGTGCCAGTAGTGCTAACCGGGACATAATGAACACTGAAGCTTTCTTT. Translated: CASSANRDIMNTEAFF.

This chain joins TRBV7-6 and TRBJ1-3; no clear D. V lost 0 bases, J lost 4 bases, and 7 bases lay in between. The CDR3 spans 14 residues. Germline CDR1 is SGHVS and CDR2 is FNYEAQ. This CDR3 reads CASSLAERGNTIYF. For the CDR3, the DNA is TGTGCCAGCAGCTTAGCCGAGCGGGGAAACACCATATATTTT.

The chain's CDR3 is CASSFGRANTGELFF. The CDR3 DNA is TGTGCCAGCAGCTTTGGCAGGGCGAACACCGGGGAGCTGTTTTTT. The chain is built from TRBV11-2 and TRBJ2-2, with D perhaps TRBD1 (5 bases). V dropped 3 bases and J dropped 0 bases, with 8 bases sitting between them. The CDR3 spans 15 residues. Germline V gene data show CDR1 as SGHAT and CDR2 as FQNNGV.